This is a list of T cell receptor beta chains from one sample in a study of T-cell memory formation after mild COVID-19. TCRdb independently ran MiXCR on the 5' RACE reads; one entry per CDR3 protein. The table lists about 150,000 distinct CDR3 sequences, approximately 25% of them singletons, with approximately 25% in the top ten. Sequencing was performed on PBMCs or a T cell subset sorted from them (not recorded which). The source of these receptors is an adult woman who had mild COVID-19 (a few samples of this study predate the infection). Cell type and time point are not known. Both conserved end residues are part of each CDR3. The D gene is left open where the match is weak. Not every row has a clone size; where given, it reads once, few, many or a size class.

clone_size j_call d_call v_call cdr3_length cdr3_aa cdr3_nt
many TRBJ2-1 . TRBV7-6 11 CASSLGGEQFF TGTGCCAGCAGCCTCGGTGGAGAGCAGTTCTTC
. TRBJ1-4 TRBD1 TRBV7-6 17 CASSLAEMTGGGEKLFF TGTGCCAGCAGCTTAGCGGAAATGACAGGGGGCGGCGAAAAACTGTTTTTT
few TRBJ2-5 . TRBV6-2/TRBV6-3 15 CASSYSNGLGETQYF TGTGCCAGCAGTTACTCGAACGGCCTGGGGGAGACCCAGTACTTC
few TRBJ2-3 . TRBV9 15 CASSVVSLAGDTQYF TGTGCCAGCAGCGTAGTTTCTCTAGCAGGAGATACGCAGTATTTT
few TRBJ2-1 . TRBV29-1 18 CSVGGPPQEGLIYTEQFF TGCAGCGTTGGAGGGCCCCCCCAAGAGGGGCTTATCTACACTGAGCAGTTCTTC
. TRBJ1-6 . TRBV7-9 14 CASSFGLLDSPLHF TGTGCCAGCAGCTTCGGGTTGTTGGATTCACCCCTCCACTTT
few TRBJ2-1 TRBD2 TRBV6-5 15 CASKVLAGAYNEQFF TGTGCCAGCAAAGTCCTAGCGGGAGCCTACAATGAGCAGTTCTTC
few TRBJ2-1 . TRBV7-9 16 CASVPESGDYYNEQFF TGTGCCAGCGTTCCCGAGTCGGGAGATTACTACAATGAGCAGTTCTTC
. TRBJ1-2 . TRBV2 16 CASSEDLGHINYGYTF TGTGCCAGCAGTGAAGATCTTGGACACATAAACTATGGCTACACCTTC
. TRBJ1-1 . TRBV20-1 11 CSAPGGFEAFF TGCAGTGCCCCCGGGGGTTTTGAAGCTTTCTTT
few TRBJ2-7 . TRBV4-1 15 CASSQEVRQSYEQYF TGCGCCAGCAGCCAAGAAGTGAGACAGTCCTACGAGCAGTACTTC
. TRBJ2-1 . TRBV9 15 CASSVGHEVDNEQFF TGTGCCAGCAGCGTAGGACACGAAGTGGACAATGAGCAGTTCTTC
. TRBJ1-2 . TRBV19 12 CASLQGSHGYTF TGTGCCAGTCTACAGGGTTCCCATGGCTACACCTTC
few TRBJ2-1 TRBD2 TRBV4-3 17 CASSQDMGGGFYNEQFF TGCGCCAGCAGCCAAGATATGGGGGGGGGATTCTACAATGAGCAGTTCTTC
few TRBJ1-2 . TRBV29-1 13 CSVEDRSNYGYTF TGCAGCGTTGAAGACAGGTCTAACTATGGCTACACCTTC
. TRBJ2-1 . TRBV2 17 CASSEFPRGSSYNEQFF TGTGCCAGCAGTGAATTTCCTCGGGGGAGCTCCTACAATGAGCAGTTCTTC
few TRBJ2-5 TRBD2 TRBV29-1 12 CSVEAGGETQYF TGCAGCGTTGAGGCGGGGGGTGAGACCCAGTACTTC
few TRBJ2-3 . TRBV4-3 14 CASSQARRTDTQYF TGCGCCAGCAGCCAAGCTAGACGCACAGATACGCAGTATTTT
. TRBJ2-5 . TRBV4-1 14 CASSHAVGRETQYF TGCGCCAGCAGCCACGCAGTGGGGCGAGAGACCCAGTACTTC
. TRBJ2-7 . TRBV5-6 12 CASSLDPREQYF TGTGCCAGCAGCTTGGACCCGCGTGAGCAGTACTTC
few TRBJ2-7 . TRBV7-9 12 CASSSPRPEQYF TGTGCCAGCAGCTCACCTCGGCCCGAGCAGTACTTC
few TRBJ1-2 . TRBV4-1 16 CASSQDRGTPNYGYTF TGCGCCAGCAGCCAAGATCGGGGGACCCCTAACTATGGCTACACCTTC
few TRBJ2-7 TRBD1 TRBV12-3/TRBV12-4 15 CASSLLDRVIHEQYF TGTGCCAGCAGTCTTTTGGACAGGGTGATCCACGAGCAGTACTTC
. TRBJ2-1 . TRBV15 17 CATSPRRGSISYNEQFF TGTGCCACCAGCCCCCGACGGGGTTCAATATCCTACAATGAGCAGTTCTTC
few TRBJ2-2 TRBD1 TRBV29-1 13 CSARQGDTGELFF TGCAGCGCCCGACAGGGTGACACCGGGGAGCTGTTTTTT
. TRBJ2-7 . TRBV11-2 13 CASSLRGAWEQYF TGTGCCAGCAGCTTAAGAGGCGCGTGGGAGCAGTACTTC
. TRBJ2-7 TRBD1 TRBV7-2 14 CASSPRQGAHEQYF TGTGCCAGCAGCCCGCGACAGGGCGCCCACGAGCAGTACTTC
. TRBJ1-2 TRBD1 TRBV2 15 CATRDRGRPGYGYTF TGTGCCACCCGGGACAGGGGGAGACCAGGCTATGGCTACACCTTC
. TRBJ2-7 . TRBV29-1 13 CSVALDHSYEQYF TGCAGCGTTGCCCTCGATCATTCCTACGAGCAGTACTTC
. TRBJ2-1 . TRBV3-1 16 CASSHLDTLSYNEQFF TGTGCCAGCAGCCACCTCGACACTCTCTCCTACAATGAGCAGTTCTTC
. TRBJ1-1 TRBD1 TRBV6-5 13 CASSWDRGTEAFF TGTGCCAGCAGTTGGGACAGGGGCACTGAAGCTTTCTTT
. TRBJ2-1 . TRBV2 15 CASTLDPGQLNEQFF TGTGCCAGCACTCTAGACCCGGGACAATTAAATGAGCAGTTCTTC
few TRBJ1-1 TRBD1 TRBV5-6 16 CASSPGQGSMNTEAFF TGTGCCAGCAGCCCTGGACAGGGTTCGATGAACACTGAAGCTTTCTTT
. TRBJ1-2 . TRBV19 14 CASSVGGSHYGYTF TGTGCCAGTAGCGTCGGGGGTTCCCACTATGGCTACACCTTC
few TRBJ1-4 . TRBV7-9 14 CASSPTGINEKLFF TGTGCCAGCAGCCCGACAGGCATTAATGAAAAACTGTTTTTT
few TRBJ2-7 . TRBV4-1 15 CASSQVAGTGYEQYF TGCGCCAGCAGCCAAGTGGCAGGCACCGGTTACGAGCAGTACTTC
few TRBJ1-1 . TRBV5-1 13 CASSEGLSTEAFF TGCGCCAGCAGCGAAGGGTTAAGCACTGAAGCTTTCTTT
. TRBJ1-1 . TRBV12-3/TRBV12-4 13 CAIRGGGFTEAFF TGTGCCATCCGGGGCGGGGGTTTCACTGAAGCTTTCTTT
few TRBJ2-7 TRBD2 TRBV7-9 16 CASSDQTSGGRYEQYF TGTGCCAGCAGCGATCAGACTAGCGGGGGACGTTACGAGCAGTACTTC
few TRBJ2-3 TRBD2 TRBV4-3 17 CASSQDDQAGDTDTQYF TGCGCCAGCAGCCAAGATGATCAAGCGGGAGATACAGATACGCAGTATTTT
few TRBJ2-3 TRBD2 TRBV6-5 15 CASSYVAGATDTQYF TGTGCCAGCAGTTACGTTGCGGGAGCTACAGATACGCAGTATTTT
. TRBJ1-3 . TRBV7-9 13 CASSDGLLTTIYF TGTGCCAGCAGCGACGGACTCCTTACCACCATATATTTT
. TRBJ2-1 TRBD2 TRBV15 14 CATSRVSGWDEQFF TGTGCCACCAGCAGAGTTAGCGGGTGGGATGAGCAGTTCTTC
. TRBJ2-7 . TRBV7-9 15 CASSHPTVEALEQYF TGTGCCAGCAGTCATCCTACGGTTGAAGCGCTCGAGCAGTACTTC
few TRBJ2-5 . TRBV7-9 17 CASSFTPGVPRQETQYF TGTGCCAGCAGCTTCACCCCAGGGGTCCCGCGGCAAGAGACCCAGTACTTC
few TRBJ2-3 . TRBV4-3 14 CASSQDLVGGTQYF TGCGCCAGCAGCCAAGATCTTGTTGGGGGTACGCAGTATTTT
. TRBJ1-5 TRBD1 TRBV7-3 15 CASSSTVTGHQPQHF TGTGCCAGCAGCTCGACCGTGACAGGGCATCAGCCCCAGCATTTT
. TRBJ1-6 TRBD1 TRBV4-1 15 CASSQGHRGNSPLHF TGCGCCAGCAGCCAAGGTCACAGGGGCAATTCACCCCTCCACTTT
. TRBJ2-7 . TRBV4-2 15 CASSQETGEAYEQYF TGTGCCAGCAGCCAGGAAACAGGGGAGGCCTACGAGCAGTACTTC
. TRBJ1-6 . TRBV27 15 CASSLSPRAGSPLHF TGTGCCAGCAGTTTAAGTCCCAGGGCAGGATCACCCCTCCACTTT
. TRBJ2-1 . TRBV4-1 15 CASSARGGLGDEQFF TGCGCCAGCAGCGCGCGCGGGGGCCTCGGGGATGAGCAGTTCTTC
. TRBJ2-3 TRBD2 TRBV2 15 CASSGTSGSRNTQYF TGTGCCAGCAGCGGGACTAGCGGGAGTAGGAATACGCAGTATTTT
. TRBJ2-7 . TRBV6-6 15 CASSYVAGGIDEQYF TGTGCCAGCAGTTACGTGGCAGGAGGGATTGACGAGCAGTACTTC
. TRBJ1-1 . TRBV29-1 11 CSVGIITEAFF TGCAGCGTTGGAATAATAACGGAAGCTTTCTTT
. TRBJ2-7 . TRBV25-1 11 CASSAGLEQYF TGTGCCAGCAGTGCAGGGCTCGAGCAGTACTTC
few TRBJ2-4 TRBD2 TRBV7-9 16 CASSLGLAGAKNIQYF TGTGCCAGCAGCTTAGGGCTAGCGGGAGCCAAAAACATTCAGTACTTC
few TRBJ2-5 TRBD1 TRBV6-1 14 CASRNDRGRETQYF TGTGCCAGCAGGAACGACAGGGGGAGAGAGACCCAGTACTTC
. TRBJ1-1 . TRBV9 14 CASSLEAGTTEAFF TGTGCCAGCAGCCTTGAGGCGGGTACCACTGAAGCTTTCTTT